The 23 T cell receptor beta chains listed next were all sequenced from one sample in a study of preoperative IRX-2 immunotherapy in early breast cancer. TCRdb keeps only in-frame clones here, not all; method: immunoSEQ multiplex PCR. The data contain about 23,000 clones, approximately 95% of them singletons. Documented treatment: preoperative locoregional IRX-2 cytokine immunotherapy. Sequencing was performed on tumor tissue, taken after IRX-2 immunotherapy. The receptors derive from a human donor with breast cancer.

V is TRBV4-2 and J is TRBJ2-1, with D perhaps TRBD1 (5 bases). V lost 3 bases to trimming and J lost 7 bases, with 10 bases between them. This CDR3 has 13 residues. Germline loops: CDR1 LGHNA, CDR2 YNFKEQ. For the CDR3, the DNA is TGTGCCAGCAGCCAGTACAGGAATAATGAGCAGTTCTTC. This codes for CASSQYRNNEQFF.

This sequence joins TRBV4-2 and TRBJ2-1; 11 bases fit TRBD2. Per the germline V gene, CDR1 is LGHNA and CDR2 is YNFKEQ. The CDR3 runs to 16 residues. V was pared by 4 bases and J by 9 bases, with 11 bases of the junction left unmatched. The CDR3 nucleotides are TGTGCCAGCAGCCGAGCCACTAGCGGGAGCATTAGTGAGCAGTTCTTC. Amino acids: CASSRATSGSISEQFF.

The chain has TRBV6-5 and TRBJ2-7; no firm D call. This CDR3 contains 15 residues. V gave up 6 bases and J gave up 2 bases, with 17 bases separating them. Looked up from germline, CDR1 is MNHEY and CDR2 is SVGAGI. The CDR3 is CASRIGGPDTYEQYF. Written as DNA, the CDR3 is TGTGCCAGCAGGATCGGCGGACCGGATACCTACGAGCAGTACTTC.

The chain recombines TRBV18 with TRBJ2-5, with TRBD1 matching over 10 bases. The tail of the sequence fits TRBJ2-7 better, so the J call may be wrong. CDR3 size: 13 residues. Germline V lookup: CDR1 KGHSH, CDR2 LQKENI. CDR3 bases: TGTGCCAGCTCACTAGGGGACAGGGGCGAGCAGTACTTC. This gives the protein CASSLGDRGEQYF.

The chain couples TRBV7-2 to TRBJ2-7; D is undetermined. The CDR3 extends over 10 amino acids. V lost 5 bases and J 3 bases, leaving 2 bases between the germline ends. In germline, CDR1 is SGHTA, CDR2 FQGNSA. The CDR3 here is CASSNYEQYF. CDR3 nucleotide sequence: TGTGCCAGCAGCAACTACGAGCAGTACTTC.

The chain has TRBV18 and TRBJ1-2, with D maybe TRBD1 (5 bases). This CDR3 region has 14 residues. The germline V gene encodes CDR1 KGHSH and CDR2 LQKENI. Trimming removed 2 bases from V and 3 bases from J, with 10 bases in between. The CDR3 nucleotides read TGTGCCAGCTCACCAAGACAGAATGACTATGGCTACACCTTC. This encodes CASSPRQNDYGYTF.

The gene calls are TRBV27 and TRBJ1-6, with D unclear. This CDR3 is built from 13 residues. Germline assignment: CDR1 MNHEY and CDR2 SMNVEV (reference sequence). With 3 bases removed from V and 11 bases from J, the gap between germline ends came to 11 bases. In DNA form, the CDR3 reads TGTGCCAGCAGTTTTGGAGGACGTACACCCCTCCACTTT. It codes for CASSFGGRTPLHF.

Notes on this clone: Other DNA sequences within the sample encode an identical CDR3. CDR3 residues: CASSTDGLGEDTQYF. In nucleotides, the CDR3 is TGTGCCAGCAGCACCGACGGGTTGGGGGAAGATACGCAGTATTTT. The V call is TRBV7-8, the J call TRBJ2-3, with D perhaps TRBD1 or TRBD2 (5 bases each). The ends were cut back, 5 bases at V and 5 bases at J, with 17 bases in the middle. The CDR3 spans 15 residues. CDR1 is SGHVS, CDR2 FQNEAQ, per germline.

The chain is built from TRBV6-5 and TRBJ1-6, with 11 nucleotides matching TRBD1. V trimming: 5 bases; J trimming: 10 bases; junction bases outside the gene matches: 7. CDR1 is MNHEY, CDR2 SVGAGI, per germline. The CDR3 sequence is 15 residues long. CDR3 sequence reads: CASSRTGGAGSPLHF. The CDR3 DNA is TGTGCCAGCAGTCGGACAGGGGGCGCGGGGTCACCCCTCCACTTT.

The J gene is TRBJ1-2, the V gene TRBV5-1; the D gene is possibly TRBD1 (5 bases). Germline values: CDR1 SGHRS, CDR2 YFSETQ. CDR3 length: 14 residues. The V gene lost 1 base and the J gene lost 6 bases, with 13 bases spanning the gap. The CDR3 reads CASSLSGSLDGYTF. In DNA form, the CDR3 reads TGCGCCAGCAGCTTGTCAGGGTCACTTGATGGCTACACCTTC. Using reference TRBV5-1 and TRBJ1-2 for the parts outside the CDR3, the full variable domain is KAGVTQTPRYLIKTRGQQVTLSCSPISGHRSVSWYQQTPGQGLQFLFEYFSETQRNKGNFPGRFSGRQFSNSRSEMNVSTLELGDSALYLCASSLSGSLDGYTFGSGTRLTVV.

CDR3 DNA: TGTGCCAGCAGTCCTCTCCGGGACGGAATCAATCAGCCCCAGCATTTT. It translates to CASSPLRDGINQPQHF. V usage is TRBV28 and J usage is TRBJ1-5, with a weak D call TRBD1 (5 bases). Germline values: CDR1 MDHEN, CDR2 SYDVKM. The CDR3 is 16 amino acids. V was clipped by 5 bases and J by 3 bases, with 17 bases between them.

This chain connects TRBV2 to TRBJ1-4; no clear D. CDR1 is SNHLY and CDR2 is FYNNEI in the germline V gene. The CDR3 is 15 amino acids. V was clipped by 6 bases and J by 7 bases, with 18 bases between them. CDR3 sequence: CASSPWEGAGEKLFF. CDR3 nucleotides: TGTGCCAGCAGCCCCTGGGAGGGCGCGGGTGAAAAACTGTTTTTT.

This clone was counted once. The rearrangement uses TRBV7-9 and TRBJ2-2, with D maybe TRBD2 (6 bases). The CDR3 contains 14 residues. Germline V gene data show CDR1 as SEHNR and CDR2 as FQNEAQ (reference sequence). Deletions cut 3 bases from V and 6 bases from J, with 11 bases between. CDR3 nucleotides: TGTGCCAGCAGCTTCGGAGGGTCTGCCGGGGAGCTGTTTTTT. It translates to CASSFGGSAGELFF.

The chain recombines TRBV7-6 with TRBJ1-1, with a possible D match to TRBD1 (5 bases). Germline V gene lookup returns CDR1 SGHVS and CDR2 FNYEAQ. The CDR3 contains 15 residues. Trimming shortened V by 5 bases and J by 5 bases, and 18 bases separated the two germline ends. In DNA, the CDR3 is TGTGCCAGCAGCAGGGTGGTGGGACCGCGGACTGAAGCTTTCTTT. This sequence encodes CASSRVVGPRTEAFF.

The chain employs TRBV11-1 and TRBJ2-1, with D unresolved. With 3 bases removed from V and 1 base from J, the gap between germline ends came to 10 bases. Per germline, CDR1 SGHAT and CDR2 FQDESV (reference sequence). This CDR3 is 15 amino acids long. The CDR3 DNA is TGTGCCAGCAGCTTGGGATCCCTTTCCTACAATGAGCAGTTCTTC. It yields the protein CASSLGSLSYNEQFF.

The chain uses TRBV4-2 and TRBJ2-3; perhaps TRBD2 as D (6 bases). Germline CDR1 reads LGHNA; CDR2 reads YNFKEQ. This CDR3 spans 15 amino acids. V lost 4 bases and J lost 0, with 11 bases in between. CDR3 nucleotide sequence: TGTGCCAGCAGCCCACTAGCCCGTAGCACAGATACGCAGTATTTT. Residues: CASSPLARSTDTQYF.

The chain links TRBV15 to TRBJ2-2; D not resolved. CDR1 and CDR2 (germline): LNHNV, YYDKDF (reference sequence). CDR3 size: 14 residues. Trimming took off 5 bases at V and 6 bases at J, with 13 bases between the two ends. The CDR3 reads CATSADELAGELFF. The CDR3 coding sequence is TGTGCCACCAGCGCCGATGAGTTGGCCGGGGAGCTGTTTTTT.

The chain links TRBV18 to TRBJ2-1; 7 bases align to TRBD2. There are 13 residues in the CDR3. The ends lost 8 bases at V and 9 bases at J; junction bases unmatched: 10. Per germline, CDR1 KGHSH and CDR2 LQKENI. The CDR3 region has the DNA TGTGCCAGCATCGCTAGCGGCCCTCCTGAGCAGTTCTTC. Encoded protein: CASIASGPPEQFF.

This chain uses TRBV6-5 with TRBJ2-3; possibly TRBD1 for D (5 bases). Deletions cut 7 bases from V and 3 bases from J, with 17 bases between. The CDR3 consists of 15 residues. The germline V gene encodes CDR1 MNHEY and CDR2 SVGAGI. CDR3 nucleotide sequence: TGTGCCAGCAAGGGGATATTGGATAGAACAGATACGCAGTATTTT. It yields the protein CASKGILDRTDTQYF.

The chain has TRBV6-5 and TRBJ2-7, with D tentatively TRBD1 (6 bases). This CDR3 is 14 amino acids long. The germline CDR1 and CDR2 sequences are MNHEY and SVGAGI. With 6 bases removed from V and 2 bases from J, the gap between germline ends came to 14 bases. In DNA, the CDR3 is TGTGCCAGCAGGGAACAGGGTCCCCCCTACGAGCAGTACTTC. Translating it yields CASREQGPPYEQYF.

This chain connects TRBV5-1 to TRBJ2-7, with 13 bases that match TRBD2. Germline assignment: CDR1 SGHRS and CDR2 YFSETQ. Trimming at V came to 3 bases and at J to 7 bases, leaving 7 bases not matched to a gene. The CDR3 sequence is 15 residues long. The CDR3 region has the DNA TGCGCCAGCAGCTACGGACTAGCGGGAGCGGGGGAGCAGTACTTC. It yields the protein CASSYGLAGAGEQYF.

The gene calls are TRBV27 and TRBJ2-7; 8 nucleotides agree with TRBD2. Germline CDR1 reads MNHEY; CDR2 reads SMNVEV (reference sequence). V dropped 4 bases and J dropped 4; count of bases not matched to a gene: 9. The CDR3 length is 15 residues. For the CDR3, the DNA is TGTGCCAGCAGTTCTCCGGGACTAGGAAATTACGAGCAGTACTTC. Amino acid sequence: CASSSPGLGNYEQYF.

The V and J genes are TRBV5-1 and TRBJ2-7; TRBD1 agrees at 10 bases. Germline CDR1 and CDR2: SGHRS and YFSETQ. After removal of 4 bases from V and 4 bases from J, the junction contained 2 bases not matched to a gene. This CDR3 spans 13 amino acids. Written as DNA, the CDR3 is TGCGCCAGCAGCCGGGACAGGGGTTACGAGCAGTACTTC. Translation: CASSRDRGYEQYF.